This T cell receptor (beta chain) originates from a study of T cells in Graves' hyperthyroidism and ophthalmopathy (dated by TCRdb to the late 2010s). Broadly, across the study: Peripheral blood was collected at initial diagnosis, before any treatment. The 100 discovery patients were randomly split 7:3 into training and test sets. Once sampling was done, hyperthyroidism patients were given methimazole at a starting dose of 30 mg daily, whereas ophthalmopathy patients were given high-dose intravenous methylprednisolone. To identify TCR V-J signatures that set the groups apart, the researchers used a discovery cohort of more than 95 patients, made up of about 44 with Graves' ophthalmopathy and about 60 with stable Graves' hyperthyroidism. TCR Vbeta CDR3 sequencing of 120 to 150 peripheral blood samples (over 40 ophthalmopathy, roughly 72 hyperthyroidism and some 17 progressor patients) is reported in the paper. Prospective prediction of ophthalmopathy was tested in an independent validation cohort of 18 to 20 hyperthyroidism patients and 15 to 17 patients who later progressed to ophthalmopathy. In addition, the study compared T-cell repertoires in thyroid tissue and in blood from about 6 Graves' hyperthyroidism patients. The full study reports these points: In validation, progression to ophthalmopathy was predicted by the model with nearly 71% sensitivity and roughly 76% specificity, a median of around 6.5 months before onset. Ophthalmopathy was separated from stable hyperthyroidism by a 13 V-J signature model, with approximately 90% sensitivity and about 81% specificity obtained in cross-validation and 80%/75% obtained in testing. Most expanded thyroid clonotypes (frequency above 0.001) were also detected in blood, a finding suggesting that blood repertoires may reflect thyroid immune responses. No statistical method was used to set the sample size in advance, and investigators knew the group allocation.

From the germline V gene, CDR1 is SGHNT and CDR2 is YENEEA. V sheds 4 bases and J sheds 8 bases, leaving 6 bases between their ends. There are 11 amino acids in the CDR3, from cysteine to phenylalanine inclusive. The CDR3 DNA has 33 bases and is translated from base 1. This clonotype was detected a few times. Its antigen target is currently unknown. Within one base of it there is no much larger clone, and no base qualities were kept. In the ophthalmopathy patients, disease was moderately to severely active, with a Clinical Activity Score of 3 or more, a NOSPECS grade of 4 or more, and a duration of less than 3 months. Any patient with an uncontrolled infection, another autoimmune disease, pregnancy or lactation was excluded. Diagnoses relied on clinical symptoms, serum thyroxine and TRAb, thyroid ultrasound and orbital computed tomography. PBMCs were separated from over 9 ml of fresh peripheral blood using Ficoll-Paque density gradient centrifugation. Total RNA was extracted with Trizol reagent, and quality was checked on an Agilent 2100 Bioanalyzer.

Amplification of TCR beta CDR3 regions was carried out from RNA transcripts. A first-round RT-PCR of the TCR CDR3 used the HTBI primer set with the Qiagen OneStep RT-PCR kit. The libraries were constructed in a second round of multiplex PCR and then size-selected and purified. Libraries were sequenced paired-end with 100 bp reads on an Illumina HiSeq2000. In the authors' own workflow: SOAPnuke was used to process the raw data, throwing out any read that contained adapters or uncalled bases, had a mean Phred below 15, or lacked an exact constant-primer or identifier match. COPE v1.2.5 was used to merge high-quality paired reads, and clonotypes were defined as unique nucleotide sequences. MiTCR v1.1 was used to align clonotypes to the IMGT TRBV, TRBD and TRBJ reference segments. Only V-J combinations with frequency above 0.0001, covering 99% to 99.2% of repertoires, were analysed. A TCS score was defined as the ratio of F50 (clonal expansion) to E x V (chaos), with BLOSUM62-based TCRdist applied between CDR3 peptides within each V-J. Welch's t-statistics and random forest reduced roughly 530 V-J features to under 15, which were used in a naive Bayes classifier (R e1071). TCRdb reprocessing: public reads trimmed at Q25 with fastp, clones called with MiXCR, in-frame beta chains kept. Merged by CDR3 protein, the rows form single entries marked with the most common genes and DNA. TCRdb, rather than the study authors, made the V and J calls. This sample holds roughly 250,000 distinct CDR3 sequences; approximately 23% were observed only once. Roughly 60% of the sample belongs to the ten largest clones.

Sequencing was done on a sample of blood. The rearrangement combines TRBV11-3 with TRBJ2-1; confidence is insufficient to name the D gene. The receptor was derived from a man aged 25-45 years with Graves' ophthalmopathy. For the CDR3, the sequence is CASSSVYEQFF. The sequence in DNA is TGTGCCAGCAGCTCGGTCTATGAGCAGTTCTTC.